The rows below give T cell receptor beta chains drawn from one sample of a study of CD8+ T cells in alopecia areata. Measured with immunoSEQ multiplex PCR; TCRdb has only the in-frame clones, and not every one. The table records approximately 150,000 clones, less than 75% of them present only once. Here the sequenced sample was CD4+ T cells sorted from blood, taken at approximately week 56, from a patient treated with tofacitinib. The receptors were sampled from a human donor with alopecia areata. CDR3s leave out the opening cysteine and the closing phenylalanine or tryptophan. The D gene is left open where the match is weak.

CDR3 protein: ASSLVRGNGYT
J gene: TRBJ1-2
V gene: TRBV9
D gene: TRBD1

CDR3 protein: ASSTKGGADYGYT
J gene: TRBJ1-2
V gene: TRBV7-9
D gene: TRBD1

CDR3 protein: ASNRGEPNVETQY
J gene: TRBJ2-5
V gene: TRBV5-1
D gene: -

CDR3 protein: SASTDTQY
J gene: TRBJ2-3
V gene: TRBV29-1
D gene: -

CDR3 protein: ASSLSSLTDTQY
J gene: TRBJ2-3
V gene: TRBV7-2
D gene: -

CDR3 protein: ASSDSRGTGETQY
J gene: TRBJ2-5
V gene: TRBV25-1
D gene: -

CDR3 protein: ASSEGQGWNEQY
J gene: TRBJ2-7
V gene: TRBV25-1
D gene: TRBD1

CDR3 protein: ASSQNVLTGQI
J gene: TRBJ1-1
V gene: TRBV7-9
D gene: -

CDR3 protein: ASRITGQAVQETQY
J gene: TRBJ2-5
V gene: TRBV5-1
D gene: TRBD1

CDR3 protein: ASSHAVPGYNEQF
J gene: TRBJ2-1
V gene: TRBV9
D gene: -

CDR3 protein: ASSVSGEITGELF
J gene: TRBJ2-2
V gene: TRBV2
D gene: -

CDR3 protein: ASSQDSLLTYGYT
J gene: TRBJ1-2
V gene: TRBV4-2
D gene: -

CDR3 protein: ASSLAAGAYEQY
J gene: TRBJ2-7
V gene: TRBV5-1
D gene: TRBD2

CDR3 protein: ASKTIGSTDTQY
J gene: TRBJ2-3
V gene: TRBV6-5
D gene: -

CDR3 protein: ASSEARGGSGTQY
J gene: TRBJ2-5
V gene: TRBV2
D gene: -

CDR3 protein: ASSVRTGEDTQY
J gene: TRBJ2-3
V gene: TRBV9
D gene: TRBD1

CDR3 protein: ASSLSSGVADTQY
J gene: TRBJ2-3
V gene: TRBV5-1
D gene: TRBD2

CDR3 protein: AWGDRGSQPQH
J gene: TRBJ1-5
V gene: TRBV30
D gene: TRBD1

CDR3 protein: ASSLDDEREAF
J gene: TRBJ1-1
V gene: TRBV7-9
D gene: -

CDR3 protein: ASSSSRNTEAF
J gene: TRBJ1-1
V gene: TRBV6-5
D gene: -

CDR3 protein: ASSEQGNYGYT
J gene: TRBJ1-2
V gene: TRBV2
D gene: -

CDR3 protein: ASKGRGADTQY
J gene: TRBJ2-3
V gene: TRBV2
D gene: -

CDR3 protein: AWSTGGTQY
J gene: TRBJ2-3
V gene: TRBV30
D gene: -

CDR3 protein: ASSQHRGTFQH
J gene: TRBJ1-5
V gene: TRBV4-2
D gene: TRBD1

CDR3 protein: ASSQSDRVVNQPQH
J gene: TRBJ1-5
V gene: TRBV23-1
D gene: TRBD1

CDR3 protein: ASSDRAGTNYGYT
J gene: TRBJ1-2
V gene: TRBV6-1
D gene: -

CDR3 protein: ASSSDRLQETQY
J gene: TRBJ2-5
V gene: TRBV11-2
D gene: -

CDR3 protein: ASSAADNQPQH
J gene: TRBJ1-5
V gene: TRBV6-5
D gene: -

CDR3 protein: ASSLSNTGELF
J gene: TRBJ2-2
V gene: TRBV7-3
D gene: -

CDR3 protein: ASTQAGPSDEQF
J gene: TRBJ2-1
V gene: TRBV27
D gene: -

CDR3 protein: AWSPRPGTARLNSPLH
J gene: TRBJ1-6
V gene: TRBV30
D gene: TRBD1

CDR3 protein: AWRPLSGTETNYGYT
J gene: TRBJ1-2
V gene: TRBV30
D gene: TRBD1

CDR3 protein: ASRPTGGPTKQY
J gene: TRBJ2-7
V gene: TRBV28
D gene: TRBD1

CDR3 protein: ASGTYEQY
J gene: TRBJ2-7
V gene: TRBV19
D gene: -

CDR3 protein: ASSPGGGRGSYEQY
J gene: TRBJ2-7
V gene: TRBV5-1
D gene: TRBD2

CDR3 protein: ASSRPGVSSYNEQF
J gene: TRBJ2-1
V gene: TRBV4-1
D gene: -

CDR3 protein: AWQTHSLAKNIQY
J gene: TRBJ2-4
V gene: TRBV30
D gene: -

CDR3 protein: ASSRDSNSPLH
J gene: TRBJ1-6
V gene: TRBV14
D gene: -

CDR3 protein: SVESQGWYEQY
J gene: TRBJ2-7
V gene: TRBV29-1
D gene: -

CDR3 protein: ASSSSTGVPPYYEQY
J gene: TRBJ2-7
V gene: TRBV27
D gene: TRBD1

CDR3 protein: ASNGGYNEQF
J gene: TRBJ2-1
V gene: TRBV2
D gene: TRBD2